These 14 T cell receptor beta chains came from one sample sequenced in a study of response to subunit inactivated influenza vaccine. Each CDR3 protein gets one entry after TCRdb re-called the RT-PCR reads with MiXCR. This sample carries approximately 230,000 distinct CDR3 sequences, more than 9% of them seen once, and the ten largest clones take approximately 7.8%. The sequenced sample was non-naive T cells sorted from PBMCs, obtained around two weeks before vaccination. These receptors were collected from a man between 45 and 60 years old who received an inactivated influenza vaccine.

This clonotype turned up a few times. The chain carries TRBV11-2 and TRBJ2-1; TRBD2 matches 9 bases. Unmatched junction bases numbered 7, after V lost 0 bases and J lost 7 bases. The CDR3 is made up of 16 amino acids. Per germline, CDR1 SGHAT and CDR2 FQNNGV. The CDR3 coding sequence is TGTGCCAGCAGCTTAGAGCGGGGGACTAGCTTTAATGAGCAGTTCTTC. Protein product: CASSLERGTSFNEQFF.

CDR3 loop: CASSWDPSTTGELFF. CDR3 coding DNA: TGTGCCAGCAGCTGGGACCCATCTACAACCGGGGAGCTGTTTTTT. The J gene is TRBJ2-2, the V gene TRBV5-6; the D gene could be TRBD1 or TRBD2 (5 bases each). The CDR3 is made up of 15 amino acids. The germline V and J ends were trimmed by 3 bases and 5 bases, with 14 bases remaining between them. Germline CDR1 reads SGHDT; CDR2 reads YYEEEE.

The rearrangement uses TRBV6-6 and TRBJ2-7; no definite D call. Trimming pared 2 bases from V and 7 bases from J, leaving 9 bases between. This CDR3 region has 12 residues. Germline V gene lookup returns CDR1 MNHNY and CDR2 SVGAGI (reference sequence). The CDR3 DNA follows: TGTGCCAGCAGTTACAGTTCGTTAGAGCAGTACTTC. Amino acids: CASSYSSLEQYF.

This chain connects TRBV4-2 to TRBJ1-5; D gene unclear. With 0 bases removed from V and 0 bases from J, the gap between germline ends came to 12 bases. Germline V gene sequence: CDR1 LGHNA, CDR2 YNFKEQ. This CDR3 contains 17 residues. CDR3 loop: CASSQETLQSSNQPQHF. The CDR3 DNA reads as TGTGCCAGCAGCCAAGAGACTTTACAGTCTAGCAATCAGCCCCAGCATTTT.

The V gene is TRBV7-3, the J gene TRBJ2-3; D may be TRBD1 (6 bases). V dropped 4 bases and J dropped 0 bases, with 11 bases sitting between them. CDR3 size: 15 residues. Germline V gives CDR1 SGHTA, CDR2 FQGTGA. CDR3 region: CASSYGGSSTDTQYF. The CDR3 bases are TGTGCCAGCAGCTATGGGGGCTCTAGCACAGATACGCAGTATTTT.

This clonotype was seen at least ten times. The chain has TRBV14 and TRBJ2-5; 9 positions agree with TRBD2. There are 18 residues in the CDR3. Per germline, CDR1 SGHDN and CDR2 FVKESK. Trimming took 1 base from V and 0 from J; bases not matched to a gene: 9. CDR3 protein: CASSQVGPAGGHQETQYF. CDR3 DNA sequence: TGTGCCAGCAGCCAAGTTGGGCCAGCGGGGGGCCACCAAGAGACCCAGTACTTC. The entire variable domain, with the rest obtained from reference TRBV14 and TRBJ2-5, is as follows: EAGVTQFPSHSVIEKGQTVTLRCDPISGHDNLYWYRRVMGKEIKFLLHFVKESKQDESGMPNNRFLAERTGGTYSTLKVQPAELEDSGVYFCASSQVGPAGGHQETQYFGPGTRLLVL.

The table lists this clonotype with a few counts. An end of the junction differs from the germline gene, which may be a read error. The rearrangement joins TRBV12-3 or TRBV12-4 to TRBJ2-5, with 10 bases fitting TRBD1. The CDR3 covers 14 residues. This chain's CDR3 is CASSIIRQGATPYF. In DNA form, the CDR3 reads TGTGCCAGCAGTATAATCCGACAGGGGGCGACCCCGTACTTC.

The sample holds many counts of this clonotype. V gene TRBV20-1 combines with J gene TRBJ2-7; 9 bases fit TRBD2. Germline loops: CDR1 DFQATT, CDR2 SNEGSKA (reference sequence). CDR3 size: 14 residues. V was pared by 6 bases and J by 2 bases, with 8 bases of the junction left unmatched. CDR3 nucleotide sequence: TGCAGTGCCAGCTTGGGCGGGAGGGCCTACGAGCAGTACTTC. This translates into CSASLGGRAYEQYF.

J is TRBJ1-5 and V is TRBV10-3, with 7 bases lining up with TRBD1. Trimming cost V 10 bases and J 5 bases; bases outside gene matches: 11. This CDR3 comprises 14 residues. Per the germline V gene, CDR1 is ENHRY and CDR2 is SYGVKD. CDR3 bases: TGTGCCACGGGGAGACAGGGCCCGCATCAGCCCCAGCATTTT. Its translation: CATGRQGPHQPQHF.

This clonotype was observed many times. The chain combines TRBV4-1 with TRBJ2-3, with 11 bases identical to TRBD2. Trimming at V came to 7 bases and at J to 3 bases, leaving 9 bases not matched to a gene. Germline values: CDR1 MGHRA, CDR2 YSYEKL. The CDR3 sequence is 16 residues long. The CDR3 sequence is CASKTHTSGGTDTQYF. DNA of the CDR3: TGCGCCAGCAAGACGCACACTAGCGGGGGAACAGATACGCAGTATTTT.

The chain is built from TRBV6-2 or TRBV6-3 and TRBJ1-1; no clear D gene. Looked up from germline, CDR1 is MNHEY and CDR2 is SVGEGT. The CDR3 extends over 12 amino acids. The ends were cut back, 5 bases at V and 7 bases at J, with 11 bases in the middle. The CDR3 bases are TGTGCCAGCAGTCCGTCCGTCGGTGAAGCTTTCTTT. The encoded protein is CASSPSVGEAFF.

This clonotype was detected ten times or more. The chain carries TRBV4-2 and TRBJ2-1, with D possibly matching TRBD1 (5 bases). Germline CDR1 LGHNA, CDR2 YNFKEQ. The CDR3 runs 15 residues. Trimming pared 0 bases from V and 2 bases from J, leaving 8 bases between. This CDR3 reads CASSQEQEAYNEQFF. The CDR3 bases are TGTGCCAGCAGCCAAGAACAGGAAGCCTACAATGAGCAGTTCTTC.

The chain employs TRBV13 and TRBJ1-2; tentative D call: TRBD1 (5 bases). CDR1 and CDR2 from the germline V gene are PRHDT and FYEKMQ (reference sequence). This CDR3 is built from 17 residues. V gave up 2 bases and J gave up 0 bases, with 16 bases separating them. This CDR3 reads CASSLTWSGRANYGYTF. CDR3 bases: TGTGCCAGCAGCTTAACATGGTCGGGGCGGGCTAACTATGGCTACACCTTC. The complete variable domain, with remaining parts taken from reference TRBV13 and TRBJ1-2, reads AAGVIQSPRHLIKEKRETATLKCYPIPRHDTVYWYQQGPGQDPQFLISFYEKMQSDKGSIPDRFSAQQFSDYHSELNMSSLELGDSALYFCASSLTWSGRANYGYTFGSGTRLTVV.

This clonotype was seen at least ten times. V and J are TRBV12-3 or TRBV12-4 and TRBJ2-3, with D perhaps TRBD2 (7 bases). The CDR3 loop spans 15 amino acids. V was trimmed by 6 bases and J by 6 bases, leaving 19 bases between them. The CDR3 here is CASSQFAGAGDTQYF. CDR3 coding DNA: TGTGCCAGCAGCCAATTCGCGGGGGCGGGGGATACGCAGTATTTT.